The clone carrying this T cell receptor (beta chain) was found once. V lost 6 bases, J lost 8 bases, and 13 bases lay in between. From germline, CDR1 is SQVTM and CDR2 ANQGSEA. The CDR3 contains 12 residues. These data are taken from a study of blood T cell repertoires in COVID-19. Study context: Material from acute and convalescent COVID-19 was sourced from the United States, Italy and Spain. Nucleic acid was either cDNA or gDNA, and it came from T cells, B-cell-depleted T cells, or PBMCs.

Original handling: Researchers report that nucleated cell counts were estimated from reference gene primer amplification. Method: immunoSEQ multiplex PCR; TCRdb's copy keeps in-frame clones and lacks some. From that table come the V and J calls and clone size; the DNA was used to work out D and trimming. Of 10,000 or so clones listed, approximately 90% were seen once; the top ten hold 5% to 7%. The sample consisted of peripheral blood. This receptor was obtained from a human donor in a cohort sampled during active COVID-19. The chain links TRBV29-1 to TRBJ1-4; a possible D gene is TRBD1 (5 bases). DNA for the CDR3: TGCAGCGTCTCGGGAGGGGACGAAAAACTGTTTTTT. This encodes CSVSGGDEKLFF.